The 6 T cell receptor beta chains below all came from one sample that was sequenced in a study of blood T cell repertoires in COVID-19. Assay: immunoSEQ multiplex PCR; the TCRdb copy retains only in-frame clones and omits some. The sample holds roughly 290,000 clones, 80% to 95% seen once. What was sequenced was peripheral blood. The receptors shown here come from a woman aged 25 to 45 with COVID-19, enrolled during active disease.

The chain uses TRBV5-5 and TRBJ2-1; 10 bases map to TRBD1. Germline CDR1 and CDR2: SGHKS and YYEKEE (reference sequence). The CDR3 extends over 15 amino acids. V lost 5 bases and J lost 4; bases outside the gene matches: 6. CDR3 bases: TGTGCCAGCAGTTTTGACAGGGGGCTATACAATGAGCAGTTCTTC. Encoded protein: CASSFDRGLYNEQFF.

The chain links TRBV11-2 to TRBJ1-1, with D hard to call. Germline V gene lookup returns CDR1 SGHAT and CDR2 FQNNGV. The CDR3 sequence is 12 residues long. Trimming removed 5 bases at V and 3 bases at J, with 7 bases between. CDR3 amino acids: CASSRTDTEAFF. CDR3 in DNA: TGTGCCAGCAGCAGAACGGACACTGAAGCTTTCTTT.

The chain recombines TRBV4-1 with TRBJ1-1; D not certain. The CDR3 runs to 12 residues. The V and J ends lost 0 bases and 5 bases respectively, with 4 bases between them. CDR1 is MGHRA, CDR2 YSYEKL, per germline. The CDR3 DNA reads TGCGCCAGCAGCCAAGATCTGACTGAAGCTTTCTTT. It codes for CASSQDLTEAFF.

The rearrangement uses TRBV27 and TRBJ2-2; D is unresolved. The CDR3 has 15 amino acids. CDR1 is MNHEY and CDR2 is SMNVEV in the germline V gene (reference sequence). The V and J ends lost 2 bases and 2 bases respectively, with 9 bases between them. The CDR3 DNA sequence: TGTGCCAGCAGTTTAACCAACAGAAACACCGGGGAGCTGTTTTTT. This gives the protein CASSLTNRNTGELFF.

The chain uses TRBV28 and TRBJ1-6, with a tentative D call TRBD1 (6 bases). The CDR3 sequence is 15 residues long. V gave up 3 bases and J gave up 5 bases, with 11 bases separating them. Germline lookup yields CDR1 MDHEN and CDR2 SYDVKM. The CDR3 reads CASSLSGQHNSPLHF. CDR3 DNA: TGTGCCAGCAGTTTGTCCGGACAGCATAATTCACCCCTCCACTTT.

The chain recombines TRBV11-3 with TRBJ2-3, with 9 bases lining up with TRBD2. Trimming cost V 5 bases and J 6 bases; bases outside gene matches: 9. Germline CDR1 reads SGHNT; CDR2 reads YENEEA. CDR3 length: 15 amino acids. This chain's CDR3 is CASSDSGSVRDTQYF. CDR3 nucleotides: TGTGCCAGCAGCGATAGCGGGAGTGTCCGTGATACGCAGTATTTT.